Listed here are 21 T cell receptor beta chains from one sample, sequenced in a study of Graves' ophthalmopathy and Graves' hyperthyroidism. RNA transcripts served as template for amplifying TCR beta CDR3 sequences. Amplification began with first-round RT-PCR using HTBI primers, then second-round multiplex PCR was performed. Via MiXCR, TCRdb re-called the multiplex PCR reads, giving one row per CDR3 protein. The sample holds 500,000 to 700,000 distinct CDR3 sequences, over 20% seen once. The specimen was peripheral blood. These receptors all stem from a woman between 18 and 29 years old with stable Graves' hyperthyroidism. Some clones in this sample may be carry-over from other donors' samples.

This clonotype appeared many times. The rearrangement joins TRBV6-5 to TRBJ2-5, with 8 bases aligning to TRBD1. V dropped 0 bases and J dropped 5; count of bases not matched to a gene: 11. The germline gives CDR1 MNHEY, CDR2 SVGAGI. The CDR3 consists of 17 residues. The CDR3 protein is CASSYSRTGFIWETQYF. The CDR3 coding sequence is TGTGCCAGCAGTTACTCGAGGACAGGGTTCATCTGGGAGACCCAGTACTTC.

The table lists this clonotype with many counts. J is TRBJ1-2 and V is TRBV2, with 9 bases that match TRBD1. The CDR3 runs 14 residues. Losses at the gene ends were 7 bases for V and 7 bases for J; bases not matched to a gene: 10. The germline CDR1 and CDR2 sequences are SNHLY and FYNNEI. The CDR3 reads CASTPLQGAGGYTF. In nucleotides, the CDR3 is TGTGCCAGCACACCACTACAGGGGGCCGGTGGCTACACCTTC.

The sample holds many counts of this clonotype. This rearrangement joins TRBV6-2 or TRBV6-3 to TRBJ1-5, with D possibly matching TRBD1 (5 bases). This CDR3 contains 14 residues. Trimming took off 6 bases at V and 3 bases at J, with 12 bases between the two ends. Germline V gene sequence: CDR1 MNHEY, CDR2 SVGEGT. CDR3 in amino acids: CASSRTGNNQPQHF. Here the CDR3 DNA reads TGTGCCAGCAGCCGTACAGGAAACAATCAGCCCCAGCATTTT.

This clonotype occurred many times. The rearrangement uses TRBV12-3 or TRBV12-4 and TRBJ2-7; tentatively, D is TRBD1 (6 bases). The CDR3 is 14 amino acids. The V end was cut by 5 bases, the J end by 2 bases, with 13 bases between. Here the CDR3 DNA reads TGTGCCAGCAGTAGGACAGTAGCCCCCTACGAGCAGTACTTC. Translated: CASSRTVAPYEQYF.

A word on this clonotype: With a much larger clone just one base away, this may be a read error. The chain has TRBV4-1 and TRBJ1-1; 9 bases agree with TRBD1. This CDR3 is 16 amino acids long. Per germline, CDR1 MGHRA and CDR2 YSYEKL. The CDR3 sequence is CASESPGTGKNTESFF. The CDR3 bases are TGCGCCAGCGAGTCTCCCGGGACAGGGAAGAACACTGAATCTTTCTTT.

A word on this clonotype: Given a much more abundant clone one base away, this may be a read error. The V call is TRBV6-2 or TRBV6-3, the J call TRBJ2-7; 8 nucleotides line up with TRBD2. Germline V CDR1 and CDR2: MNHEY, SVGEGT. The junction had 11 bases not matched to a gene; V was cut back by 10 bases and J by 3 bases. The CDR3 spans 14 residues. CDR3 region: CATLTSDQIYEQYF. The CDR3 nucleotides are TGTGCCACCTTGACTAGCGACCAGATCTACGAGCAGTACTTC.

This clonotype occurred many times. The genes are TRBV6-1 and TRBJ1-1; 8 bases are shared with TRBD1. Germline CDR1 MNHNS, CDR2 SASEGT. CDR3 length: 12 residues. The V gene end was trimmed by 8 bases and the J gene end by 4 bases; junction bases not matched to a gene: 3. In nucleotides, the CDR3 is TGTGCCAGCTGTACAGGGGGCACTGAAGCTTTCTTT. Amino acid sequence: CASCTGGTEAFF.

This clonotype was observed many times. The chain uses TRBV18 and TRBJ2-7, with 9 bases that match TRBD1. Germline CDR1 and CDR2: KGHSH and LQKENI. There are 15 residues in the CDR3. After removal of 3 bases from V and 6 bases from J, the junction contained 9 bases not matched to a gene. Here the CDR3 reads CASSPGQGRLSEQYF. CDR3 DNA: TGTGCCAGCTCACCGGGACAGGGACGTCTGAGCGAGCAGTACTTC.

This clonotype was picked up many times. The chain's CDR3 is CASSWHPDRTITPLHF. The DNA of the CDR3 is TGTGCCAGCAGCTGGCACCCGGACAGGACCATAACACCCCTCCACTTT. This sequence joins TRBV7-3 and TRBJ1-6, with 7 positions matching TRBD1. The CDR3 is made up of 16 amino acids. Trimming cost V 4 bases and J 11 bases; bases outside gene matches: 14. Looked up from germline, CDR1 is SGHTA and CDR2 is FQGTGA.

Of note for this clonotype: A single base separates this from a much larger clone, so it may be a read error. V and J are TRBV7-8 and TRBJ1-6; 8 bases are shared with TRBD1. This CDR3 has 13 amino acids. Germline-derived CDR1 and CDR2 are SGHVS and FQNEAQ. The CDR3 bases are TGTGCCAGCAGTTGGGACAGGAATTCACACCTCCACTTT. It is translated as CASSWDRNSHLHF.

This clonotype was observed at least ten times. This chain links TRBV30 with TRBJ2-7; D is undetermined. Deletions cut 5 bases from V and 2 bases from J, with 13 bases between. CDR1 is GTSNPN and CDR2 is SVGIG in the germline V gene (reference sequence). The CDR3 totals 13 residues. Written as DNA, the CDR3 is TGTGCCTGGTCCCCGGGCAAAACCTACGAGCAGTACTTC. Translated: CAWSPGKTYEQYF.

This clonotype was found many times. The V gene is TRBV18, the J gene TRBJ2-5; TRBD2 might be the D (6 bases). Germline-derived CDR1 and CDR2 are KGHSH and LQKENI. The CDR3 contains 14 residues. Trimming stripped 3 bases from V and 5 bases from J, with 13 bases between. CDR3 in amino acids: CASSPAGTEETQYF. The CDR3 bases are TGTGCCAGCTCACCGGCGGGGACGGAGGAGACCCAGTACTTC.

In this sample, this clonotype turned up many times. V and J are TRBV28 and TRBJ1-6; D gene ambiguous. Germline assignment: CDR1 MDHEN and CDR2 SYDVKM. Deletions cut 2 bases from V and 9 bases from J, with 14 bases between. CDR3 size: 15 residues. CDR3 sequence reads: CASSLIGRNSSPLHF. CDR3 DNA: TGTGCCAGCAGTTTAATTGGCCGGAATTCTTCACCCCTCCACTTT.

This clonotype was detected many times. The CDR3 reads CSAPGTRNTEAFF. For the CDR3, the DNA is TGCAGTGCTCCAGGGACGAGGAACACTGAAGCTTTCTTT. V is TRBV20-1 and J is TRBJ1-1; possibly TRBD1 for D (5 bases). CDR1 is DFQATT, CDR2 SNEGSKA, per germline (reference sequence). The CDR3 contains 13 residues. Between the trimmed V and J ends, which lost 5 bases and 1 base, there was a span of 11 bases.

The V gene is TRBV30, the J gene TRBJ1-1; D gene uncertain. The V end was cut by 0 bases, the J end by 1 base, with 9 bases between. The CDR3 loop spans 14 amino acids. Germline CDR1 GTSNPN, CDR2 SVGIG (reference sequence). Here the CDR3 DNA reads TGTGCCTGGAGTGTAACCCTAAAGAACACTGAAGCTTTCTTT. It codes for CAWSVTLKNTEAFF.

This clonotype was seen many times. This chain uses TRBV28 with TRBJ2-5; 7 nucleotides line up with TRBD1. V was clipped by 7 bases and J by 4 bases; unmatched bases: 9. The CDR3 consists of 14 residues. Germline values: CDR1 MDHEN, CDR2 SYDVKM. In DNA form, the CDR3 reads TGTGCCAGCACTACAGGGGCGCTTGGAGAGACCCAGTACTTC. It codes for CASTTGALGETQYF.

J is TRBJ1-1 and V is TRBV11-2; weak D call: TRBD1 (5 bases). There are 14 residues in the CDR3. Germline CDR1 SGHAT, CDR2 FQNNGV. V shed 4 bases and J shed 5 bases, with 14 bases lying between them. The CDR3: CASSSDPWGTEAFF. The CDR3 coding sequence is TGTGCCAGCAGCTCAGACCCCTGGGGGACTGAAGCTTTCTTT.

Many counts were recorded for this clonotype. The DNA of the CDR3 is TGTGCCAGCAGTAACAGGGATGAAGCTTTCTTT. Protein product: CASSNRDEAFF. The V and J genes are TRBV27 and TRBJ1-1, with D possibly being TRBD1 (6 bases). CDR1 is MNHEY, CDR2 SMNVEV, per germline (reference sequence). Trimming took 5 bases from V and 7 from J, leaving 8 bases between them. The CDR3 totals 11 residues.

There are many counts of this clonotype. This chain connects TRBV3-1 to TRBJ1-2; unclear D gene. Germline-derived CDR1 and CDR2 are LGHDT and YNNKEL (reference sequence). Between the trimmed V and J ends, which lost 1 base and 4 bases, there was a span of 16 bases. The CDR3 sequence is 16 residues long. The CDR3 spells CASSQGHSLLGYGYTF. CDR3 DNA: TGTGCCAGCAGCCAAGGGCACTCCCTCCTGGGCTATGGCTACACCTTC.

This clonotype showed up just once. The chain recombines TRBV15 with TRBJ1-2; possible D gene TRBD1, 5 bases. CDR3 length: 13 residues. Trimming shortened V by 3 bases and J by 7 bases, and 12 bases separated the two germline ends. CDR1 is LNHNV, CDR2 YYDKDF, per germline (reference sequence). The CDR3 is CATSSAGRGGYTF. The CDR3 DNA reads TGTGCCACCAGCAGTGCAGGGAGGGGTGGCTACACCTTC.

In this sample, this clonotype turned up a few times. The chain carries TRBV11-2 and TRBJ2-7; the match to TRBD2 covers 7 bases. Germline trimming cut 7 bases from V and 2 bases from J; bases unmatched to any gene: 11. The germline CDR1 and CDR2 sequences are SGHAT and FQNNGV. The CDR3 runs to 15 residues. CDR3 loop: CASILLGSGPYEQYF. The CDR3 bases are TGTGCCAGCATCCTACTGGGTAGCGGGCCCTACGAGCAGTACTTC.